The 28 T cell receptor beta chains below come from one sample, sequenced in a study of blood T cell repertoires in COVID-19. Data came from immunoSEQ multiplex PCR; TCRdb stores just in-frame clones and leaves some out. The sample shows 120,000 to 150,000 clones, about 85% of them seen only once. Material for sequencing was peripheral blood. These receptors were obtained from a human donor with COVID-19, enrolled during active disease. The donor label of this sample is uncertain.

The chain joins TRBV6-2 or TRBV6-3 to TRBJ2-3; TRBD1 might be the D (5 bases). This CDR3 spans 13 amino acids. CDR1 is MNHEY and CDR2 is SVGEGT in the germline V gene. Between the trimmed V and J ends, which lost 2 bases and 6 bases, there was a span of 9 bases. The CDR3 nucleotides are TGTGCCAGCAGTTACGGCAGGGTGGATACGCAGTATTTT. It encodes CASSYGRVDTQYF.

The chain has TRBV18 and TRBJ1-1; D gene unclear. V shed 3 bases and J shed 0 bases, with 8 bases lying between them. This CDR3 is 14 amino acids long. Germline assignment: CDR1 KGHSH and CDR2 LQKENI. The CDR3 reads CASSPSSLNTEAFF. CDR3 nucleotide sequence: TGTGCCAGCTCACCTTCTAGTTTGAACACTGAAGCTTTCTTT. The variable domain in full, completed from reference TRBV18 and TRBJ1-1, reads NAGVMQNPRHLVRRRGQEARLRCSPMKGHSHVYWYRQLPEEGLKFMVYLQKENIIDESGMPKERFSAEFPKEGPSILRIQQVVRGDSAAYFCASSPSSLNTEAFFGQGTRLTVV.

V gene TRBV12-3 or TRBV12-4 combines with J gene TRBJ2-1; no clear D. CDR3 size: 12 residues. V lost 10 bases and J 3 bases, leaving 10 bases between the germline ends. The CDR3 reads CATRGGYNEQFF. The CDR3 nucleotides read TGTGCCACCAGAGGCGGCTACAATGAGCAGTTCTTC.

Concerning this clone itself: The same CDR3 arises from other DNA sequences in this sample as well. V usage is TRBV6-5 and J usage is TRBJ1-2; 11 positions match TRBD1. Trimming took 9 bases from V and 4 from J; bases not matched to a gene: 7. The CDR3 extends over 14 amino acids. Germline-derived CDR1 and CDR2 are MNHEY and SVGAGI. CDR3 in DNA: TGTGCCAGTAGTCCGGGACAGGGGGGCTATGGCTACACCTTC. It encodes CASSPGQGGYGYTF.

In its sample, this clone was seen a few times. The rearrangement links TRBV12-1 to TRBJ1-6; TRBD1, the D gene given by the table, was not confirmed from the DNA. TRBV12-1 is termed a pseudogene. This CDR3 region has 15 residues. The CDR3 DNA reads as TGTGCCAGCAGGCCTCCGGGACAGGGGAATTCACCCCTCCACTTT. Translation: CASRPPGQGNSPLHF.

The chain couples TRBV5-6 to TRBJ1-2; a weak D match, TRBD1 (6 bases). Germline CDR1 SGHDT, CDR2 YYEEEE. Trimming left V 4 bases short and J 6 bases short, with 13 bases between. CDR3 length: 13 residues. CDR3 sequence reads: CASSPGNRDGYTF. CDR3 coding DNA: TGTGCCAGCAGCCCCGGGAACAGGGATGGCTACACCTTC.

This sequence joins TRBV5-1 and TRBJ2-7, with TRBD1 identical over 9 bases. In germline, CDR1 is SGHRS, CDR2 YFSETQ. The CDR3 spans 14 residues. V was pared by 4 bases and J by 4 bases, with 6 bases of the junction left unmatched. This chain's CDR3 is CASSPGTGTYEQYF. The DNA for the CDR3 is TGCGCCAGCAGCCCCGGGACAGGGACATACGAGCAGTACTTC.

The rearrangement joins TRBV4-1 to TRBJ1-5; 8 bases line up with TRBD1. V trimming: 3 bases; J trimming: 3 bases; junction bases outside the gene matches: 7. The CDR3 sequence is 16 residues long. Per the germline V gene, CDR1 is MGHRA and CDR2 is YSYEKL. Here the CDR3 DNA reads TGCGCCAGCAGCCATAAGACAGGGGATTCCAATCAGCCCCAGCATTTT. Its translation: CASSHKTGDSNQPQHF.

V gene TRBV4-1 combines with J gene TRBJ1-5, with D possibly TRBD1 on 5 matching bases. This CDR3 spans 15 amino acids. V lost 1 base, J lost 4 bases, and 11 bases lay in between. Looked up from germline, CDR1 is MGHRA and CDR2 is YSYEKL. This chain's CDR3 is CASSQVQTENQPQHF. The CDR3 nucleotides are TGCGCCAGCAGCCAAGTTCAGACAGAGAATCAGCCCCAGCATTTT.

J is TRBJ1-3 and V is TRBV9; perhaps TRBD1 as D (5 bases). Germline V gene lookup returns CDR1 SGDLS and CDR2 YYNGEE. Trimming pared 0 bases from V and 3 bases from J, leaving 10 bases between. The CDR3 runs to 15 residues. CDR3 sequence: CASSVGQGGGNTIYF. CDR3 nucleotides: TGTGCCAGCAGCGTAGGGCAGGGTGGTGGAAACACCATATATTTT.

This clone was picked up a small number of times. The gene calls are TRBV9 and TRBJ1-1; 7 bases match TRBD1. This CDR3 comprises 13 residues. V lost 4 bases, J lost 7 bases, and 7 bases stayed unmatched. CDR1 is SGDLS, CDR2 YYNGEE, per germline. The CDR3 reads CASSTARDSEAFF. In DNA form, the CDR3 reads TGTGCCAGCAGCACGGCTAGGGACAGTGAAGCTTTCTTT.

The DNA for the CDR3 is TGCGCCAGCAGCCCCGGGACAGGGGGCGGTAACTACAATGAGCAGTTCTTC. As protein: CASSPGTGGGNYNEQFF. This rearrangement joins TRBV5-1 to TRBJ2-1; 12 positions match TRBD1. V gave up 4 bases and J gave up 3 bases; unmatched junction bases: 8. This CDR3 is 17 amino acids long. Germline V CDR1 and CDR2: SGHRS, YFSETQ.

The gene calls are TRBV19 and TRBJ2-7; TRBD1 aligns across 7 bases. The J segment lost 1 base and the V segment lost 7 bases, leaving 13 bases of the junction unmatched. The germline V gene has CDR1 LNHDA and CDR2 SQIVND (reference sequence). This CDR3 has 16 amino acids. The CDR3 nucleotides read TGTGCCAGTACCACATCCACAGGGGTAGGTTCCTACGAGCAGTACTTC. It translates to CASTTSTGVGSYEQYF.

V usage is TRBV13 and J usage is TRBJ1-2, with 9 bases identical to TRBD1. The V gene's germline CDR1 is PRHDT and CDR2 FYEKMQ (reference sequence). The V gene end was trimmed by 4 bases and the J gene end by 7 bases; junction bases not matched to a gene: 16. The CDR3 consists of 17 residues. CDR3 nucleotides: TGTGCCAGCAGCTCCCTAAGACAGGGGGTCCGTGTCGGTGGCTACACCTTC. Translating gives CASSSLRQGVRVGGYTF.

J is TRBJ2-1 and V is TRBV18; 7 positions match TRBD1. The CDR3 is made up of 13 amino acids. Germline V gene sequence: CDR1 KGHSH, CDR2 LQKENI. The V gene end was trimmed by 4 bases and the J gene end by 5 bases; junction bases not matched to a gene: 2. CDR3 in DNA: TGTGCCAGCTCACAGGGGGCTAACAATGAGCAGTTCTTC. Translating it yields CASSQGANNEQFF.

The rearrangement links TRBV9 to TRBJ1-5, with D possibly matching TRBD1 (5 bases). This CDR3 region has 16 residues. Trimming removed 4 bases from V and 9 bases from J, with 23 bases in between. CDR1 is SGDLS, CDR2 YYNGEE, per germline. The CDR3 loop is CASSPTSGGGIMPQHF. As DNA, the CDR3 is TGTGCCAGCAGCCCCACCTCGGGGGGGGGAATCATGCCCCAGCATTTT.

This clone was counted once. The chain carries TRBV2 and TRBJ1-5; maybe TRBD1 (5 bases). Germline V lookup: CDR1 SNHLY, CDR2 FYNNEI. CDR3 length equals 14 residues. Trimming took 5 bases from V and 3 from J, leaving 11 bases between them. CDR3 in DNA: TGTGCCAGCAGTTTCCAGGGCGACAATCAGCCCCAGCATTTT. This codes for CASSFQGDNQPQHF.

This clone was counted between two and nine times. The CDR3 loop reads CASSSPRQGFDSPLHF. CDR3 bases: TGTGCCAGCAGTTCCCCCAGACAGGGCTTTGATTCACCCCTCCACTTT. V gene TRBV7-9 combines with J gene TRBJ1-6; the match to TRBD1 covers 7 bases. J lost 8 bases, V lost 6 bases, and 13 bases had no gene match. Per the germline V gene, CDR1 is SEHNR and CDR2 is FQNEAQ (reference sequence). The CDR3 is 16 residues long.

This clone was seen once. J is TRBJ1-1 and V is TRBV19; D is ambiguous. Per the germline V gene, CDR1 is LNHDA and CDR2 is SQIVND (reference sequence). CDR3 length: 13 residues. Trimming left V 3 bases short and J 6 bases short, with 11 bases between. CDR3 DNA: TGTGCCAGTAGTATCTCCCTGGCCTCTGAAGCTTTCTTT. It codes for CASSISLASEAFF.

J is TRBJ2-1 and V is TRBV19; 11 nucleotides match TRBD1. V trimming: 6 bases; J trimming: 13 bases; junction bases outside the gene matches: 11. CDR1 and CDR2 (germline): LNHDA, SQIVND (reference sequence). This CDR3 contains 14 residues. The CDR3 protein is CASSGQGALMAQFF. CDR3 DNA sequence: TGTGCCAGTAGCGGACAGGGGGCTTTAATGGCACAGTTCTTC.

The chain joins TRBV9 to TRBJ1-1; a possible D gene is TRBD1 (6 bases). Germline V gives CDR1 SGDLS, CDR2 YYNGEE. Trimming cost V 0 bases and J 4 bases, with 13 bases left between them. The CDR3 is made up of 15 amino acids. In DNA, the CDR3 is TGTGCCAGCAGCGTAGCAGGGGATGCTAGCACTGAAGCTTTCTTT. Its translation is CASSVAGDASTEAFF.

The genes are TRBV19 and TRBJ2-1, with a possible D match to TRBD1 (5 bases). Germline V gene sequence: CDR1 LNHDA, CDR2 SQIVND (reference sequence). The CDR3 consists of 13 residues. V gave up 3 bases and J gave up 7 bases, with 10 bases separating them. The DNA of the CDR3 is TGTGCCAGTAGTATTTCGGCAGGGAATGAGCAGTTCTTC. It translates to CASSISAGNEQFF. Full variable domain (remainder filled in from reference TRBV19 and TRBJ2-1): DGGITQSPKYLFRKEGQNVTLSCEQNLNHDAMYWYRQDPGQGLRLIYYSQIVNDFQKGDIAEGYSVSREKKESFPLTVTSAQKNPTAFYLCASSISAGNEQFFGPGTRLTVL.

The rearrangement joins TRBV30 to TRBJ2-1, with 7 bases lining up with TRBD1. CDR3 length: 13 residues. Germline CDR1 reads GTSNPN; CDR2 reads SVGIG (reference sequence). J lost 5 bases, V lost 1 base, and 2 bases had no gene match. The CDR3 region has the DNA TGTGCCTGGAGTGCCGGGACAGACAATGAGCAGTTCTTC. Its translation is CAWSAGTDNEQFF.

The chain links TRBV6-5 to TRBJ1-2; 8 nucleotides align to TRBD1. V dropped 6 bases and J dropped 4; count of bases not matched to a gene: 1. The CDR3 runs to 12 residues. Germline lookup yields CDR1 MNHEY and CDR2 SVGAGI. The CDR3 nucleotides read TGTGCCAGCAGGGGGACAGGCTATGGCTACACCTTC. Translated, it gives CASRGTGYGYTF.

The rearrangement joins TRBV2 to TRBJ1-5, with TRBD1 identical over 7 bases. Germline V gives CDR1 SNHLY, CDR2 FYNNEI. The CDR3 contains 15 residues. Trimming removed 6 bases from V and 1 base from J; junction bases left unmatched: 6. The DNA of the CDR3 is TGTGCCAGCAGAGAACAGGGGTCCAGCAATCAGCCCCAGCATTTT. It specifies CASREQGSSNQPQHF.

V usage is TRBV4-1 and J usage is TRBJ2-5; D gene uncertain. Trimming stripped 2 bases from V and 7 bases from J, with 11 bases between. The germline gives CDR1 MGHRA, CDR2 YSYEKL. The CDR3 totals 13 residues. CDR3 nucleotide sequence: TGCGCCAGCAGCCAACCGTTAAGAGGGACCCAGTACTTC. Its translation: CASSQPLRGTQYF.

This chain joins TRBV5-4 and TRBJ2-1; TRBD2 aligns across 11 bases. In germline, CDR1 is SGHNT, CDR2 YYREEE (reference sequence). Unmatched junction bases numbered 7, after V lost 4 bases and J lost 4 bases. This CDR3 is 16 amino acids long. The CDR3 reads CASSIPSGGTYNEQFF. The CDR3, as DNA: TGTGCCAGCAGCATACCTAGCGGGGGGACGTACAATGAGCAGTTCTTC. The full variable domain, its missing parts supplied by reference TRBV5-4 and TRBJ2-1, is ETGVTQSPTHLIKTRGQQVTLRCSSQSGHNTVSWYQQALGQGPQFIFQYYREEENGRGNFPPRFSGLQFPNYSSELNVNALELDDSALYLCASSIPSGGTYNEQFFGPGTRLTVL.

The rearrangement links TRBV10-3 to TRBJ1-5; the D is unclear. The CDR3 length is 14 residues. The V end was cut by 0 bases, the J end by 5 bases, with 8 bases between. Germline CDR1 reads ENHRY; CDR2 reads SYGVKD. The CDR3 bases are TGTGCCATCAGTGAGTCAAGAGATCATCAGCCCCAGCATTTT. This codes for CAISESRDHQPQHF.